The clone carrying this T cell receptor (beta chain) has at least ten counts. These data belong to a study of blood T cells in healthy people across ages. A sample-barcoded 5' primer and a J-beta primer mix were used in a second PCR of about 7 to 12 cycles. One entry per CDR3 protein, called by TCRdb with MiXCR from the 5' RACE reads. The sample lists 780,000 or so distinct CDR3 sequences, just under 25% seen once, with 3% to 4% in the top ten. CDR1 LGHNA and CDR2 YNFKEQ come from the germline V gene. V was cut by 1 base and J by 4 bases, with 2 bases left in between. The CDR3 is 12 residues long. This same sample was also part of a study on T cells of mothers and their children.

Sequencing was performed on blood. This receptor was identified in a boy aged 5 to 17 in good health. The chain employs TRBV4-2 and TRBJ1-5; D gene uncertain. Written as DNA, the CDR3 is TGTGCCAGCAGCCAAGGGAATCAGCCCCAGCATTTT. Residues: CASSQGNQPQHF.